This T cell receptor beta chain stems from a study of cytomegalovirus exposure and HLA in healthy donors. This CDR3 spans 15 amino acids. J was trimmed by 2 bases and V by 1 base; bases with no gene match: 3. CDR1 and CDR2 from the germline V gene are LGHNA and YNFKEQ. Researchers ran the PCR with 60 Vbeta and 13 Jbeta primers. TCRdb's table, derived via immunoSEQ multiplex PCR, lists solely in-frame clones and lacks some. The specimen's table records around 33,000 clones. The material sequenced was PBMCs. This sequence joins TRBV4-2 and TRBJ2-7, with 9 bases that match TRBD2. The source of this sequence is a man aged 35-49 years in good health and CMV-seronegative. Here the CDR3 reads CASSQGLAEAYEQYF. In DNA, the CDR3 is TGTGCCAGCAGCCAAGGACTAGCGGAAGCCTACGAGCAGTACTTC.